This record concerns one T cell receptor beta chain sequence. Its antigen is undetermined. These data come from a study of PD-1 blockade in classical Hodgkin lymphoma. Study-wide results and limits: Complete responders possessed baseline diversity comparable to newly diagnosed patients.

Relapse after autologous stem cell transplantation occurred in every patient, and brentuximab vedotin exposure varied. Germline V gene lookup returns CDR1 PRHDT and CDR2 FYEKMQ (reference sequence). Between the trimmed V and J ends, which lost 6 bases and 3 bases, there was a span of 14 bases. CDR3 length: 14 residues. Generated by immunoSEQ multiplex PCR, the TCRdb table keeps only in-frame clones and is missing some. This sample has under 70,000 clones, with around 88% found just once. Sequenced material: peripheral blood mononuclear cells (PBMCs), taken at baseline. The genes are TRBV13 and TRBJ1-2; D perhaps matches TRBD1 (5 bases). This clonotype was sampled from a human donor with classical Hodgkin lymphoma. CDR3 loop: CASRPTGQDYGYTF. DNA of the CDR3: TGTGCCAGCAGACCTACAGGCCAAGACTATGGCTACACCTTC.